This T cell receptor beta chain was profiled in a study of cytomegalovirus exposure and HLA in healthy donors. It was with 60 Vbeta and 13 Jbeta primers that the PCR ran. Method: immunoSEQ multiplex PCR; TCRdb's copy keeps in-frame clones and lacks some. The sample holds around 86,000 clones, over 70% seen once. CDR3 length: 13 amino acids. Trimming cost V 6 bases and J 7 bases, with 16 bases left between them. Germline CDR1 is MNHNS and CDR2 is SASEGT. The material sequenced was PBMCs. The sequence was collected from a man aged 50-60 years in good health and CMV-seropositive. This rearrangement joins TRBV6-1 to TRBJ2-7; a possible D gene is TRBD2 (5 bases). This CDR3 is CASRVSDLREQYF. The CDR3 nucleotides read TGTGCCAGCAGGGTTTCGGACTTGCGGGAGCAGTACTTC.